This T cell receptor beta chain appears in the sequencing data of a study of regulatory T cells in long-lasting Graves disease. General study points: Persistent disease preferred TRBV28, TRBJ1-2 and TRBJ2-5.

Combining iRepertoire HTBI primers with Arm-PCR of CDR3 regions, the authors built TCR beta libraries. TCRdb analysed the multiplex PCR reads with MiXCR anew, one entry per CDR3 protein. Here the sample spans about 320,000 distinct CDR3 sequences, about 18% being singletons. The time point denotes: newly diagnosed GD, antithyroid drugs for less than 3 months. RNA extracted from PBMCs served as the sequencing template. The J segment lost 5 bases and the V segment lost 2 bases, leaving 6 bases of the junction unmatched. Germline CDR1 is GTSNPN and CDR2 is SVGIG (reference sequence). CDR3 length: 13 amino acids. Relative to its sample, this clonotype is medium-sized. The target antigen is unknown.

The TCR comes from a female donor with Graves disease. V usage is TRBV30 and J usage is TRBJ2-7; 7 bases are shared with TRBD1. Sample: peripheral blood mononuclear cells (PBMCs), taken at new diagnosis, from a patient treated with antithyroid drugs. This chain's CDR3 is CAWSFAQGNEQYF. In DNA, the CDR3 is TGTGCCTGGAGTTTCGCACAGGGGAACGAGCAGTACTTC.